A single sample gave rise to the 30 T cell receptor beta chains below, sequenced in a study of T-cell reconstitution after alpha-beta-depleted transplantation in children. As it was prepared, the TCRbeta library received unique molecular identifiers. TCRdb reanalysed the PCR reads using MiXCR and keeps one entry per CDR3 protein. The sample records under 350,000 distinct CDR3 sequences, approximately 9.8% being singletons. The sequenced sample was PBMCs from the stem cell graft donor, obtained from the stem cell graft. These receptor sequences come from a human donor who donated a stem cell graft to a child with SCID.

This clonotype was seen repeatedly, ten times or more. The rearrangement links TRBV3-1 to TRBJ2-7; 7 bases are a match to TRBD2. V shed 3 bases, J shed 2 bases, and the junction held 7 bases outside the gene matches. The CDR3 contains 15 residues. Germline V gene sequence: CDR1 LGHDT, CDR2 YNNKEL (reference sequence). CDR3 in DNA: TGTGCCAGCAGCCAGAGTAGCGGGCCTACCTACGAGCAGTACTTC. This translates into CASSQSSGPTYEQYF.

This clonotype appeared a few times. The CDR3 nucleotides are TGTGCCAGCAGTCCCCTTTCCGGGCAAGACTCTGGAAACACCATATATTTT. It is translated as CASSPLSGQDSGNTIYF. The genes are TRBV12-3 or TRBV12-4 and TRBJ1-3; D is ambiguous. V lost 5 bases to trimming and J lost 0 bases, with 17 bases between them. CDR3 size: 17 residues.

The chain combines TRBV6-5 with TRBJ1-1, with 7 nucleotides matching TRBD1. The V gene end was trimmed by 2 bases and the J gene end by 11 bases; junction bases not matched to a gene: 11. Germline lookup yields CDR1 MNHEY and CDR2 SVGAGI. The CDR3 is made up of 14 amino acids. DNA of the CDR3: TGTGCCAGCAGTTACAAGCCAGGGGGACTGCGGGCTTTCTTT. Protein: CASSYKPGGLRAFF.

This clonotype was counted only a few times. The chain recombines TRBV6-1 with TRBJ1-2; possibly TRBD1 for D (6 bases). The length of the CDR3 is 13 residues. The germline V gene has CDR1 MNHNS and CDR2 SASEGT. Trimming cost V 7 bases and J 8 bases, with 17 bases left between them. CDR3 residues: CASTHGGRNGYTF. Here the CDR3 DNA reads TGTGCCAGCACCCACGGGGGGCGGAACGGCTACACCTTC.

CDR3 nucleotides: TGTGCCAGCAGCTGGGGCAACGGGACAGTTTACGAGCAGTACTTC. This gives the protein CASSWGNGTVYEQYF. V and J are TRBV11-2 and TRBJ2-7, with TRBD1 identical over 7 bases. CDR1 is SGHAT, CDR2 FQNNGV, per germline. The V segment lost 4 bases and the J segment 4 bases; nucleotides outside the gene matches: 10. This CDR3 has 15 amino acids.

This clonotype has ten or more counts. V gene TRBV27 combines with J gene TRBJ2-1; no clear D gene. Germline values: CDR1 MNHEY, CDR2 SMNVEV (reference sequence). The CDR3 has 14 amino acids. V dropped 6 bases and J dropped 2 bases, with 11 bases sitting between them. The CDR3 protein is CASSLDNTYNEQFF. In DNA form, the CDR3 reads TGTGCCAGCAGCCTAGACAATACCTACAATGAGCAGTTCTTC.

The chain uses TRBV4-1 and TRBJ2-3, with 14 positions matching TRBD2. The CDR3 has 19 amino acids. V lost 4 bases to trimming and J lost 2 bases; unmatched junction nucleotides: 11. Germline V gene data show CDR1 as MGHRA and CDR2 as YSYEKL. The DNA for the CDR3 is TGCGCCAGCAGCCGTCGAGGGACTAGCGGGGGAACAAACACAGATACGCAGTATTTT. Amino acids: CASSRRGTSGGTNTDTQYF.

This clonotype occurred a few times. The chain carries TRBV12-3 or TRBV12-4 and TRBJ2-3; maybe TRBD1 (5 bases). V lost 3 bases to trimming and J lost 1 base, with 11 bases between them. This CDR3 region has 15 residues. The CDR3 nucleotides read TGTGCCAGCAGTTTTCTGGGGCGTGGCACAGATACGCAGTATTTT. Protein: CASSFLGRGTDTQYF.

There are many counts of this clonotype. This chain links TRBV24-1 with TRBJ2-3; D not certain. This CDR3 spans 11 amino acids. Germline CDR1 is KGHDR and CDR2 is SFDVKD. The V and J ends lost 4 bases and 4 bases respectively, with 2 bases between them. The CDR3 bases are TGTGCCACCAGTGAGTCAGATACGCAGTATTTT. Amino acid sequence: CATSESDTQYF.

This clonotype showed up just a few times. This chain links TRBV20-1 with TRBJ2-7; the D gene is possibly TRBD2 (6 bases). Germline V gene data show CDR1 as DFQATT and CDR2 as SNEGSKA (reference sequence). V gave up 7 bases and J gave up 5 bases, with 15 bases separating them. This CDR3 has 12 amino acids. CDR3 coding DNA: TGCAGTGTATCTCGCTCGGGGGACGAGCAGTACTTC. Translated: CSVSRSGDEQYF.

This chain connects TRBV5-1 to TRBJ2-1; 7 bases agree with TRBD1. The CDR3 consists of 15 residues. The germline CDR1 and CDR2 sequences are SGHRS and YFSETQ. Germline trimming cut 4 bases from V and 7 bases from J; bases unmatched to any gene: 11. CDR3 coding DNA: TGCGCCAGCAGCGAAAGACAGGGTACTGGGAATGAGCAGTTCTTC. Its translation is CASSERQGTGNEQFF.

This clonotype was observed at least ten times. The chain has TRBV12-3 or TRBV12-4 and TRBJ2-2; the match to TRBD1 covers 9 bases. The CDR3 totals 14 residues. V shed 5 bases and J 7 bases; nucleotides not matched to a gene: 5. CDR3: CASSRTGAGGELFF. The DNA of the CDR3 is TGTGCCAGCAGTCGGACAGGGGCTGGCGGGGAGCTGTTTTTT.

CDR3 coding DNA: TGTGCCAGCAGTCCCAGGGGGAGAGATAATTCACCCCTCCACTTT. It translates to CASSPRGRDNSPLHF. V and J are TRBV12-3 or TRBV12-4 and TRBJ1-6; 7 nucleotides line up with TRBD1. After removal of 5 bases from V and 5 bases from J, the junction contained 6 bases not matched to a gene. The CDR3 contains 15 residues.

The gene calls are TRBV5-1 and TRBJ2-7; the D is unclear. V was shortened by 0 bases and J by 0 bases, with 13 bases between the two germline ends. This CDR3 contains 16 residues. Germline CDR1 reads SGHRS; CDR2 reads YFSETQ. The CDR3 loop reads CASSLAVGLDSYEQYF. The CDR3 DNA sequence: TGCGCCAGCAGCTTGGCCGTCGGGTTAGACTCCTACGAGCAGTACTTC.

This chain connects TRBV29-1 to TRBJ2-7; TRBD1 matches 7 bases. The CDR3 is 13 residues long. V lost 4 bases, J lost 2 bases, and 5 bases stayed unmatched. Germline CDR1 reads SQVTM; CDR2 reads ANQGSEA. CDR3 sequence: CSVAATGTYEQYF. CDR3 DNA sequence: TGCAGCGTTGCTGCGACAGGGACCTACGAGCAGTACTTC.

This sequence joins TRBV5-1 and TRBJ2-2; D is unclear. The germline CDR1 and CDR2 sequences are SGHRS and YFSETQ. The CDR3 consists of 12 residues. Trimming removed 3 bases at V and 10 bases at J, with 10 bases between. CDR3 protein: CASSSTFEELFF. The CDR3 region has the DNA TGCGCCAGCAGCTCGACGTTTGAGGAGCTGTTTTTT.

Notes on this clonotype: Given a much more abundant clone one base away, this may be a read error. The rearrangement uses TRBV24-1 and TRBJ2-1; a weak D match, TRBD2 (5 bases). Germline CDR1 is KGHDR and CDR2 is SFDVKD. This CDR3 contains 14 residues. As DNA, the CDR3 is TGTGCCACCGGTGAAGGGAGCTCCTACAATGAGCAGTTCTTC. Translation gives CATGEGSSYNEQFF.

The gene calls are TRBV5-1 and TRBJ2-5; D is unclear. The germline CDR1 and CDR2 sequences are SGHRS and YFSETQ. The CDR3 is 14 amino acids. V gave up 0 bases and J gave up 5 bases, with 11 bases separating them. DNA of the CDR3: TGCGCCAGCAGCTTGGTGGCCCTGGGGGAGACCCAGTACTTC. Translation: CASSLVALGETQYF. Variable domain in full (rest from reference TRBV5-1 and TRBJ2-5): KAGVTQTPRYLIKTRGQQVTLSCSPISGHRSVSWYQQTPGQGLQFLFEYFSETQRNKGNFPGRFSGRQFSNSRSEMNVSTLELGDSALYLCASSLVALGETQYFGPGTRLLVL.

This chain uses TRBV20-1 with TRBJ1-4, with 7 bases that match TRBD1. In germline, CDR1 is DFQATT, CDR2 SNEGSKA (reference sequence). V was clipped by 7 bases and J by 5 bases; unmatched bases: 7. The CDR3 totals 13 residues. CDR3 DNA: TGCAGTGTTCCGACAGGGCTCAATGAAAAACTGTTTTTT. It translates to CSVPTGLNEKLFF.

The chain is built from TRBV10-3 and TRBJ2-3; D remains ambiguous. Germline V CDR1 and CDR2: ENHRY, SYGVKD. The CDR3 consists of 19 residues. V was cut by 4 bases and J by 3 bases, with 26 bases left in between. CDR3 bases: TGTGCCATCAGTGCGCAGGAAATTGCAGTGCCGGATTGGACAGATACGCAGTATTTT. It specifies CAISAQEIAVPDWTDTQYF.

This clonotype has more than one count but fewer than ten. The DNA of the CDR3 is TGTGCCAGCAGCTTACGCCCCACCAAAACCTACCAAGAGACCCAGTACTTC. Its protein product is CASSLRPTKTYQETQYF. The genes are TRBV7-6 and TRBJ2-5; the D is unclear. Per germline, CDR1 SGHVS and CDR2 FNYEAQ. V lost 2 bases and J lost 0, with 16 bases in between. The CDR3 runs to 17 residues.

For the CDR3, the DNA is TGTGCCAGCAGCTTAACTTCGGCGGGGCTACATGAGCAGTTCTTC. Translation gives CASSLTSAGLHEQFF. The rearrangement joins TRBV11-3 to TRBJ2-1; D perhaps matches TRBD2 (6 bases). The germline gives CDR1 SGHNT, CDR2 YENEEA. Trimming shortened V by 2 bases and J by 8 bases, and 16 bases separated the two germline ends. The CDR3 loop spans 15 amino acids.

The chain combines TRBV6-5 with TRBJ1-1, with D tentatively TRBD1 (5 bases). Germline values: CDR1 MNHEY, CDR2 SVGAGI. V gave up 5 bases and J gave up 2 bases, with 15 bases separating them. The CDR3 has 15 amino acids. CDR3 DNA sequence: TGTGCCAGCAGTAACCCTCGAGGGGTTAACACTGAAGCTTTCTTT. This sequence encodes CASSNPRGVNTEAFF.

This clonotype was seen more than once but under ten times. The chain has TRBV2 and TRBJ1-4, with D perhaps TRBD1 (5 bases). Germline-derived CDR1 and CDR2 are SNHLY and FYNNEI. V lost 4 bases and J 15 bases, leaving 12 bases between the germline ends. The CDR3 totals 11 residues. CDR3 region: CASSGGGSMFF. The CDR3 nucleotides read TGTGCCAGCAGTGGCGGGGGGTCTATGTTTTTT.

This clonotype was observed a few times. This chain connects TRBV7-6 to TRBJ1-2; a weak D match, TRBD1 (6 bases). This CDR3 comprises 16 residues. Trimming removed 4 bases from V and 4 bases from J, with 19 bases in between. CDR1 and CDR2 (germline): SGHVS, FNYEAQ. This CDR3 is CASSSDQPTGIYGYTF. In DNA form, the CDR3 reads TGTGCCAGCAGCTCCGACCAACCAACAGGGATCTATGGCTACACCTTC.

CDR3 nucleotides: TGTGCCATCAGTGAGGGGGGCTTCGGGCAGCCCCAGCATTTT. This codes for CAISEGGFGQPQHF. The genes are TRBV10-3 and TRBJ1-5, with TRBD1 as a possible D gene (6 bases). Germline assignment: CDR1 ENHRY and CDR2 SYGVKD. The CDR3 runs to 14 residues. V lost 2 bases and J lost 7, with 12 bases in between.

The genes are TRBV5-1 and TRBJ1-2, with D possibly TRBD1 on 6 matching bases. The germline CDR1 and CDR2 sequences are SGHRS and YFSETQ. The CDR3 spans 16 residues. Trimming pared 0 bases from V and 0 bases from J, leaving 12 bases between. CDR3 loop: CASSLGTVETNYGYTF. As DNA, the CDR3 is TGCGCCAGCAGCTTGGGGACAGTGGAAACTAACTATGGCTACACCTTC.

V gene TRBV5-1 combines with J gene TRBJ1-2, with 7 nucleotides matching TRBD1. The CDR3 length is 14 residues. J was trimmed by 5 bases and V by 0 bases; bases with no gene match: 4. In germline, CDR1 is SGHRS, CDR2 YFSETQ. CDR3 nucleotides: TGCGCCAGCAGCTTGGAGAACAGGGGTTATGGCTACACCTTC. It is translated as CASSLENRGYGYTF.

The rearrangement links TRBV6-5 to TRBJ1-4; 8 bases align to TRBD1. The CDR3 is made up of 15 amino acids. The trim removed 2 bases at V and 4 bases at J, leaving 3 bases unmatched. The germline V gene has CDR1 MNHEY and CDR2 SVGAGI. The CDR3 nucleotides are TGTGCCAGCAGTTACCGACAGGGGCGTAATGAAAAACTGTTTTTT. This gives the protein CASSYRQGRNEKLFF.

This clonotype was recorded a few times. The V and J genes are TRBV3-1 and TRBJ2-3, with a tentative D call TRBD1 (6 bases). The V end was cut by 4 bases, the J end by 3 bases, with 11 bases between. Looked up from germline, CDR1 is LGHDT and CDR2 is YNNKEL (reference sequence). The CDR3 has 14 residues. CDR3 bases: TGTGCCAGCAGCCGAGTACAGGGTACAGATACGCAGTATTTT. Amino acids: CASSRVQGTDTQYF.